The rows below give T cell receptor beta chains drawn from one sample of a study of identical twins. One entry per CDR3 protein results from TCRdb running MiXCR on the 5' RACE reads. The repertoire includes a few hundred thousand distinct CDR3 sequences, about 13% of them detected once, and 0.95% to 1% sits in the top ten. This sample was also put to use in a study of yellow fever vaccine responses in identical twins.

Sequenced sample: CD4+ T cells sorted from blood. These receptors were taken from a woman aged 18 to 35 in good health. CDR3s include the opening cysteine and the closing phenylalanine or tryptophan. The D gene is left open where the match is weak. Part of the rows lack a size; the others show once, few, many or a class for expanded clones.

d_call,clone_size,j_call,cdr3_length,v_call,cdr3_aa,cdr3_nt
TRBD1,many,TRBJ2-3,15,TRBV7-9,CASSLSNRGRDTQYF,TGTGCCAGCAGCTTAAGCAACAGGGGGCGAGATACGCAGTATTTT
.,.,TRBJ1-2,12,TRBV29-1,CSDRRTNYGYTF,TGCAGCGATAGACGGACTAACTATGGCTACACCTTC
.,.,TRBJ2-7,16,TRBV28,CASSPPGGAGSYEQYF,TGTGCCAGCAGTCCTCCAGGGGGGGCTGGGTCCTACGAGCAGTACTTC
.,few,TRBJ2-3,15,TRBV20-1,CSARDYLKSTDTQYF,TGCAGTGCTAGGGACTACCTGAAAAGCACAGATACGCAGTATTTT
.,many,TRBJ2-1,12,TRBV12-3/TRBV12-4,CASRYRYNEQFF,TGTGCCAGCAGATACAGGTACAATGAGCAGTTCTTC
.,few,TRBJ2-7,15,TRBV9,CASSVGGSGIYEQYF,TGTGCCAGCAGCGTAGGGGGTAGCGGCATCTACGAGCAGTACTTC
TRBD2,.,TRBJ2-1,21,TRBV6-2/TRBV6-3,CASSTPRGGLGLAGEYNEQFF,TGTGCCAGCAGTACCCCTAGGGGGGGCTTGGGGCTAGCGGGAGAATACAATGAGCAGTTCTTC
.,few,TRBJ1-1,14,TRBV10-3,CAITEGGADTEAFF,TGTGCCATCACCGAAGGGGGGGCTGACACTGAAGCTTTCTTT
.,many,TRBJ2-5,11,TRBV5-1,CASSLDATQYF,TGCGCCAGCAGCTTGGACGCGACCCAGTACTTC
.,.,TRBJ2-7,14,TRBV2,CASSNRPLSYEQYF,TGTGCCAGCTCCAATAGACCCCTATCCTACGAGCAGTACTTC
.,.,TRBJ2-3,16,TRBV20-1,CSASPLAGAAMNTQYF,TGCAGTGCTAGCCCTTTGGCGGGCGCTGCAATGAATACGCAGTATTTT
.,.,TRBJ2-2,16,TRBV11-2,CASSLVSRGNTGELFF,TGTGCCAGCAGCTTAGTTTCTCGCGGGAACACCGGGGAGCTGTTTTTT
.,.,TRBJ1-1,17,TRBV5-1,CASSLAARTANGTEAFF,TGCGCCAGCAGCTTGGCCGCCAGGACAGCAAATGGCACTGAAGCTTTCTTT
.,.,TRBJ2-3,13,TRBV20-1,CSARRQGADTQYF,TGCAGTGCTAGAAGGCAGGGAGCAGATACGCAGTATTTT
.,.,TRBJ2-2,15,TRBV3-1,CASSVARTETGELFF,TGTGCCAGCAGCGTAGCGAGAACGGAGACCGGGGAGCTGTTTTTT
.,.,TRBJ2-3,16,TRBV18,CASSPLARAETDTQYF,TGTGCCAGCTCACCATTGGCCAGGGCAGAAACAGATACGCAGTATTTT
.,few,TRBJ2-3,14,TRBV7-2,CASSLADVADTQYF,TGTGCCAGCAGCTTAGCGGACGTCGCAGATACGCAGTATTTT